The TCR beta chain described here comes from a study of blood T cell repertoires in COVID-19. CDR1 and CDR2 (germline): LGHDT, YNNKEL (reference sequence). Trimming cost V 1 base and J 0 bases, with 7 bases left between them. CDR3 length: 15 residues. The repertoire was sequenced with immunoSEQ multiplex PCR; TCRdb's copy has only in-frame clones and lacks some. This sample carries about 170,000 clones, 70% to 90% of them seen once, and the ten largest clones take over 7%. The clonotype was recovered from a woman of 80 years or more in a cohort sampled during active or convalescent COVID-19. The sample was peripheral blood. V gene TRBV3-1 (or the pseudogene TRBV3-2) combines with J gene TRBJ1-3; D possibly corresponds to TRBD1 (6 bases). The CDR3 sequence is CASSQGTDSGNTIYF. DNA of the CDR3: TGTGCCAGCAGCCAAGGGACAGACTCTGGAAACACCATATATTTT.